This record covers a single TCR beta chain. Its antigen is unknown. No qualities accompany the bases; no much larger clone lies one base away. The source of the sample is a study of control samples from healthy donors and cancer patients (dated by TCRdb to 2020 to 2022). Libraries came from the immunoSEQ multiplex PCR assay. This is the immuneACCESS table as TCRdb keeps it, with only in-frame sequences that have V and J called. A part of the clones is gone; compared with another copy, unresolved V genes explain less than half, and the rest is unexplained. The sample contains 120,000 or so clones, about 87% of them found a single time. Clones ranked in the top ten supply roughly 3% of the sample. Input material: blood. The sequence derives from a man aged 60 to 75 in good health.

The nucleotide sequence reads as follows: TGTGCCAGCAGCCACGGGGATCTCCGACCTGAAGCTTTCTTT. This is translated as CASSHGDLRPEAFF. The rearrangement combines TRBV3-1 (or the pseudogene TRBV3-2) with TRBJ1-1; there is no confident call for the D gene. CDR1 and CDR2 are read off the germline V gene (reference sequence) as LGHDT and YNNKEL. The CDR3, cysteine through phenylalanine, is 14 amino acids long. CDR3 DNA is the only sequence kept; it has 42 bases, read in frame from the first base. V and J lose 3 bases and 6 bases, and a span of 14 bases separates them.